This T cell receptor (beta chain) was identified in a study of blood T cell repertoires in COVID-19. The assay was immunoSEQ multiplex PCR, and TCRdb's table has in-frame clones only and misses some. Of roughly 150,000 clones detected, roughly nine tenths appear once; the ten largest clones hold about 3.9%. Per the germline V gene, CDR1 is SNHLY and CDR2 is FYNNEI. CDR3 length equals 13 residues. Trimming pared 8 bases from V and 2 bases from J, leaving 10 bases between. This receptor was obtained from a woman in her 70s with acute or convalescent COVID-19. This rearrangement joins TRBV2 to TRBJ2-1; TRBD1 might be the D (6 bases). Specimen: peripheral blood. The CDR3: CASGQLPYNEQFF. The CDR3 bases are TGTGCCAGCGGACAGCTACCCTACAATGAGCAGTTCTTC.